A selection of T cell receptor beta chains follows, all from one sample in a study of OX40 agonist ivuxolimab in advanced cancers. Sequencing used immunoSEQ multiplex PCR; TCRdb keeps in-frame clones, though not all of them. The data contain about 63,000 clones, roughly nine tenths of them singletons. The sequencing here drew on CD4+ or CD8+ T cells sorted from blood, taken in a trial of the OX40 agonist ivuxolimab. Every receptor here comes from an adult with an advanced solid tumor such as melanoma, head and neck, liver or kidney cancer. Both conserved end residues are part of each CDR3. The order of the fields is CDR3 DNA, CDR3 protein, clone size, J gene, CDR3 length, V gene, D gene. The D gene is left open where the match is weak. A clone size is listed for some rows: how often the clone was seen (once, few, many), or a class if it is expanded.

TGTGCCAGCAGGGCATTCACAGGGGACTACGAGCAGTACTTC CASRAFTGDYEQYF few TRBJ2-7 14 TRBV7-9 TRBD1
TGTGCCAGCTCAGACTCCTCCGGGACTGAAGCTTTCTTT CASSDSSGTEAFF - TRBJ1-1 13 TRBV18 -
TGCGCCAGCAGCCGCGGAGGCTCCTACGAGCAGTACTTC CASSRGGSYEQYF - TRBJ2-7 13 TRBV5-1 -
TGTGCCAGTAGTACCAGGGGCACAGATACGCAGTATTTT CASSTRGTDTQYF few TRBJ2-3 13 TRBV19 -
TGTGCCAGCAGTTACTCCTATCGGGTAGCTGAGAAGACCCAGTACTTC CASSYSYRVAEKTQYF once TRBJ2-5 16 TRBV6-5 -
TGTGCCAGCAGCCCCTACTTCCCAGATACGCAGTATTTT CASSPYFPDTQYF - TRBJ2-3 13 TRBV14 -
TGTGCCAGCAGGCAACCCTTCACCGGGGAGCTGTTTTTT CASRQPFTGELFF - TRBJ2-2 13 TRBV6-4 -
TGTGCCAGCCCCCCTCGGACAGGGATGAACACTGAAGCTTTCTTT CASPPRTGMNTEAFF - TRBJ1-1 15 TRBV28 TRBD1
TGTGCCAGCAGCCCGGGACAGGCGTTTAATGAAAAACTGTTTTTT CASSPGQAFNEKLFF - TRBJ1-4 15 TRBV5-8 TRBD1
TGTGCCAGCAGCTTACAGAGAGGCGCTGAAGCTTTCTTT CASSLQRGAEAFF - TRBJ1-1 13 TRBV11-2 -
TGTGCCAGTAGTGCCGGACAGGGGGGGAATACGCAGTATTTT CASSAGQGGNTQYF few TRBJ2-3 14 TRBV19 TRBD1
TGTGCCACCCAGCGGGACCCCACAGATACGCAGTATTTT CATQRDPTDTQYF - TRBJ2-3 13 TRBV2 TRBD2
TGCGCCAGCAGCGCACAGGGATACAGCACAGATACGCAGTATTTT CASSAQGYSTDTQYF - TRBJ2-3 15 TRBV4-1 -
TGTGCCAGCTCTGGGGACCGTCGCAATCAGCCCCAGCATTTT CASSGDRRNQPQHF - TRBJ1-5 14 TRBV6-1 -
TGTGCCAGCACGACGGGGATCCCTCAATATGGCTACGCCTTC CASTTGIPQYGYAF - TRBJ1-2 14 TRBV5-4 -
TGTGCCAGCAGCACGAGCCGGGTCAGGAGCTCCTACGAGCAGTACTTC CASSTSRVRSSYEQYF - TRBJ2-7 16 TRBV5-4 -
TGCAGCGTTGCCCCGGCAGGGGCCGAGCAGTACTTC CSVAPAGAEQYF - TRBJ2-7 12 TRBV29-1 -
TGCGCCAGCAGCTTAAGTAGCGGGGGGACCGGGGAAGAGACCCAGTACTTC CASSLSSGGTGEETQYF once TRBJ2-5 17 TRBV5-1 TRBD2
TGTGCCAGCAGTCTACAGGGGACGGACACTGAAGCTTTCTTT CASSLQGTDTEAFF - TRBJ1-1 14 TRBV2 TRBD1
TGTGCCAGCTCAGCCAGGGGAATGGGAGAAAAACTGTTTTTT CASSARGMGEKLFF - TRBJ1-4 14 TRBV18 -
TGTGCCAGTAGTATGACGGCAGGGGTCGGGATTGAGCAGTTCTTC CASSMTAGVGIEQFF few TRBJ2-1 15 TRBV19 -
TGCAGCGATCAATTAGCGGGAGGGTACAATGAGCAGTTCTTC CSDQLAGGYNEQFF - TRBJ2-1 14 TRBV29-1 TRBD2
TGCGCCAGCAGCTTGATAGGGGGCCGTAGGGAGACCCAGTACTTC CASSLIGGRRETQYF few TRBJ2-5 15 TRBV5-1 TRBD1
TGTGCCAGCAGGTTAGCGGGAGTTGGCTACAATGAGCAGTTCTTC CASRLAGVGYNEQFF few TRBJ2-1 15 TRBV11-2 TRBD2
TGTGCCAGCAGCCCGATAAGCTCCTACGAGCAGTACTTC CASSPISSYEQYF - TRBJ2-7 13 TRBV7-2 -
TGTGCCAGCAGCTTGGCAGATCAGCCCCAGCATTTT CASSLADQPQHF once TRBJ1-5 12 TRBV5-6 -
TGTGCCAGCCACCAACCAGGACTAGCGGGAGAAGAGCAGTTCTTC CASHQPGLAGEEQFF once TRBJ2-1 15 TRBV6-1 TRBD2